Described below is a single T cell receptor (beta chain) sequence and its context. As yet, its antigen is unknown. This table comes from immunoSEQ multiplex PCR, and its TCRdb copy is limited to in-frame clones, with some not included. Altogether 90,000 to 120,000 clones are present, approximately 90% being singletons, with the ten largest covering 4.8%. This specimen comes from a study of T cell responses to AZD1222 COVID-19 vaccine. Germline V gene data show CDR1 as GTSNPN and CDR2 as SVGIG (reference sequence). This CDR3 has 14 residues. Trimming cost V 3 bases and J 0 bases, with 11 bases left between them. Study-wide findings and caveats: White British people made up most donors, females outnumbered males, and clonal diversity was possibly underestimated. At study baseline, merely over 5 AZD1222 recipients were seropositive.

The sequenced sample was peripheral blood, obtained 28 days after the second AZD1222 dose. The clonotype originates from an adult who received the AZD1222 COVID-19 vaccine. The chain uses TRBV30 and TRBJ1-2, with D uncertain. The CDR3 DNA reads TGTGCCTGGAGGTTCGGAGAAGCTAACTATGGCTACACCTTC. Its translation is CAWRFGEANYGYTF.